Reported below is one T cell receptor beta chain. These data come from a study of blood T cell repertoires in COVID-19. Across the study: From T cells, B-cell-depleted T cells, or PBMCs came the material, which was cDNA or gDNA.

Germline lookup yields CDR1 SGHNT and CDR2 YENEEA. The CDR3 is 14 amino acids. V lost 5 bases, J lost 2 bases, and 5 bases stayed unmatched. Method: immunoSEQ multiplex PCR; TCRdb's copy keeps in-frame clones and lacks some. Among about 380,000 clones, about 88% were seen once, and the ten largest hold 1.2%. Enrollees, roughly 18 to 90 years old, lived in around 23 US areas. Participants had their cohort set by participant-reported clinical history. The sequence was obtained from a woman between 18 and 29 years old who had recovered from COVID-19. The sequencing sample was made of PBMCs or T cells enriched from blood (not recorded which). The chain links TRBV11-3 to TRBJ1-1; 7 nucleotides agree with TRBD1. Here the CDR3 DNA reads TGTGCCAGCAGCCTACAGGGGAGCAACACTGAAGCTTTCTTT. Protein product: CASSLQGSNTEAFF.